This T cell receptor (beta chain) comes out of a study of cytotoxic CD8 clonotypes in ibrutinib-treated CLL. The protocol was immunoSEQ multiplex PCR, while the TCRdb copy is restricted to in-frame clones and leaves out a portion. The sample carries around 140,000 clones, approximately 77% recorded once. The CDR3 runs 14 residues. Trimming pared 6 bases from V and 2 bases from J, leaving 14 bases between. The V gene's germline CDR1 is SNHLY and CDR2 FYNNEI. The genes are TRBV2 and TRBJ2-7; D possibly uses TRBD1 or TRBD2 (5 bases each). The TCR sequence derives from a human donor with chronic lymphocytic leukemia. Sequences were derived from PBMCs, sampled after 12 months of ibrutinib treatment. Here the CDR3 DNA reads TGTGCCAGCAGGCCGGGACCGACAACCTACGAGCAGTACTTC. Translation gives CASRPGPTTYEQYF.